The 8 T cell receptor beta chains below all came from one sample that was sequenced in a study of T cells in Graves' hyperthyroidism and ophthalmopathy. RNA transcripts were the template for amplifying TCR beta CDR3 regions. The primer set for the first-round RT-PCR of the TCR CDR3 was HTBI. TCRdb redid the calling of the multiplex PCR reads with MiXCR, one entry per CDR3 protein. The sample includes around 300,000 distinct CDR3 sequences, roughly 14% of them seen just once. Specimen: blood. These receptor sequences come from a woman aged 30 to 39 with Graves' hyperthyroidism.

This clonotype was picked up many times. The chain combines TRBV12-3 or TRBV12-4 with TRBJ2-1, with D possibly called TRBD1 or TRBD2 (6 bases each). CDR3 length: 13 residues. V gave up 3 bases and J gave up 10 bases, with 13 bases separating them. The CDR3, as DNA: TGTGCCAGCAGTTTTAGGGGGGTAGAGGAGCAGTTCTTC. It translates to CASSFRGVEEQFF.

This clonotype was picked up many times. The chain is built from TRBV28 and TRBJ2-1; D is ambiguous. In germline, CDR1 is MDHEN, CDR2 SYDVKM. There are 11 residues in the CDR3. Trimming removed 3 bases at V and 6 bases at J, with 3 bases between. This chain's CDR3 is CASSLVNEQFF. In DNA form, the CDR3 reads TGTGCCAGCAGTTTGGTCAATGAGCAGTTCTTC.

This clonotype occurred a few times. V and J are TRBV7-6 and TRBJ1-6; 12 positions match TRBD1. This CDR3 contains 16 residues. Germline trimming cut 5 bases from V and 8 bases from J; bases unmatched to any gene: 7. CDR1 is SGHVS, CDR2 FNYEAQ, per germline. Here the CDR3 reads CASSRGTGGIDSPLHF. The DNA for the CDR3 is TGTGCCAGCAGCCGGGGGACAGGGGGCATTGATTCACCCCTCCACTTT.

For this clonotype: A much bigger clone sits one base away, suggesting this may be a read error. A read error is likely, as this CDR3 ends without the conserved phenylalanine or tryptophan. The rearrangement uses TRBV12-3 or TRBV12-4 and TRBJ2-7; D is unclear. The CDR3 consists of 14 residues. The V and J ends lost 4 bases and 4 bases respectively, with 14 bases between them. CDR3 region: CASSWVIGPYEQYL. In DNA, the CDR3 is TGTGCCAGCAGTTGGGTTATAGGGCCTTACGAGCAGTACCTC.

This chain uses TRBV27 with TRBJ2-5; a possible D gene is TRBD2 (5 bases). This CDR3 comprises 14 residues. Germline V CDR1 and CDR2: MNHEY, SMNVEV (reference sequence). With 0 bases removed from V and 5 bases from J, the gap between germline ends came to 10 bases. The CDR3 spells CASSLSRVGETQYF. The CDR3, as DNA: TGTGCCAGCAGTTTATCGAGGGTGGGGGAGACCCAGTACTTC.

This clonotype was seen only a few times. This chain uses TRBV20-1 with TRBJ1-1; D possibly corresponds to TRBD1 (5 bases). This CDR3 contains 13 residues. Germline-derived CDR1 and CDR2 are DFQATT and SNEGSKA (reference sequence). V was pared by 5 bases and J by 4 bases, with 14 bases between. Here the CDR3 DNA reads TGCAGTGCTCCACTTGGGGGGTTCACTGAAGCTTTCTTT. It encodes CSAPLGGFTEAFF.

This clonotype was detected a few times. This chain uses TRBV29-1 with TRBJ1-1, with 9 bases lining up with TRBD1. The V and J ends lost 6 bases and 5 bases, in that order; junction bases with no gene match: 7. Germline lookup yields CDR1 SQVTM and CDR2 ANQGSEA. The CDR3 contains 13 residues. The CDR3 loop is CSVGGQGRTEAFF. The CDR3 bases are TGCAGCGTAGGGGGACAGGGTAGGACTGAAGCTTTCTTT.

Comment on this clonotype: At one end the junction does not follow the germline gene, possibly because of a read error. The V call is TRBV28, the J call TRBJ1-4; 7 bases align to TRBD1. Germline CDR1 is MDHEN and CDR2 is SYDVKM. This CDR3 contains 17 residues. The CDR3, as DNA: TGTGCCAGCAGTTTATCCTACCTCAGGGGGGGGGATGAAGAACTGTTTTTT. It specifies CASSLSYLRGGDEELFF.